A selection of T cell receptor beta chains follows, all from one sample in a study of blood T cell repertoires in COVID-19. The assay was immunoSEQ multiplex PCR, and TCRdb's table has in-frame clones only and misses some. The table records about 150,000 clones, under 80% of them present only once. Material for sequencing was peripheral blood. Source of these receptors: a man between 60 and 70 years old with acute or convalescent COVID-19. CDR3s include the opening cysteine and the closing phenylalanine or tryptophan. A D gene is named only where the DNA matches it firmly. Some rows have no size entry. The others give once, few or many, or a class for an expanded clone.

V: TRBV19
D: NA
J: TRBJ2-5
size: NA
CDR3: CASSVGLGETQYF
DNA: TGTGCCAGTAGTGTGGGGCTGGGAGAGACCCAGTACTTC

V: TRBV3-1/TRBV3-2
D: TRBD2
J: TRBJ2-3
size: NA
CDR3: CASSQNRAGGVDTQYF
DNA: TGTGCCAGCAGCCAAAACCGGGCGGGAGGGGTAGATACGCAGTATTTT

V: TRBV6-5
D: TRBD1
J: TRBJ2-7
size: NA
CDR3: CASSYQGDSYEQYF
DNA: TGTGCCAGCAGTTACCAGGGGGACTCCTACGAGCAGTACTTC

V: TRBV18
D: NA
J: TRBJ2-3
size: NA
CDR3: CASSPTLAGEDTQYF
DNA: TGTGCCAGCTCACCAACTCTGGCAGGGGAAGATACGCAGTATTTT

V: TRBV19
D: NA
J: TRBJ2-1
size: NA
CDR3: CASSPRDFGDEQFF
DNA: TGTGCCAGTAGTCCCCGGGACTTCGGGGATGAGCAGTTCTTC

V: TRBV11-2
D: NA
J: TRBJ2-2
size: NA
CDR3: CASSLEGSHTGELFF
DNA: TGTGCCAGCAGCTTAGAGGGCAGTCACACCGGGGAGCTGTTTTTT

V: TRBV28
D: NA
J: TRBJ2-5
size: NA
CDR3: CASSLPGRGRETQYF
DNA: TGTGCCAGCAGTCTCCCGGGCAGGGGACGAGAGACCCAGTACTTC

V: TRBV5-8
D: TRBD2
J: TRBJ2-1
size: NA
CDR3: CASSLWGLANNEQFF
DNA: TGTGCCAGCAGCTTGTGGGGACTAGCGAACAATGAGCAGTTCTTC

V: TRBV19
D: TRBD2
J: TRBJ2-1
size: NA
CDR3: CASSLAGIGEREPPSYNEQFF
DNA: TGTGCCAGTAGTCTCGCGGGTATTGGTGAGCGGGAGCCCCCCTCCTACAATGAGCAGTTCTTC

V: TRBV29-1
D: TRBD1
J: TRBJ2-4
size: NA
CDR3: CSVEDGGQGRDIQYF
DNA: TGCAGCGTTGAAGATGGGGGACAGGGGAGGGACATTCAGTACTTC

V: TRBV27
D: TRBD2
J: TRBJ2-3
size: NA
CDR3: CASSSSGSGDTQYF
DNA: TGTGCCAGCAGTTCCAGCGGGAGCGGCGATACGCAGTATTTT

V: TRBV30
D: NA
J: TRBJ1-2
size: NA
CDR3: CAWSGTWGYTF
DNA: TGTGCCTGGTCCGGGACTTGGGGCTACACCTTC

V: TRBV5-4
D: TRBD2
J: TRBJ2-3
size: NA
CDR3: CASSFGGLAGVADTQYF
DNA: TGTGCCAGCAGCTTTGGGGGACTAGCGGGAGTTGCAGATACGCAGTATTTT

V: TRBV7-2
D: TRBD1
J: TRBJ1-2
size: NA
CDR3: CASSPGQGWYGYTF
DNA: TGTGCCAGCAGCCCAGGACAGGGGTGGTATGGCTACACCTTC

V: TRBV10-3
D: NA
J: TRBJ1-5
size: NA
CDR3: CAISEGQGGDQPQHF
DNA: TGTGCCATCAGTGAGGGGCAGGGAGGTGATCAGCCCCAGCATTTT

V: TRBV19
D: TRBD1
J: TRBJ2-7
size: NA
CDR3: CASSIDSETGATYEQYF
DNA: TGTGCCAGTAGTATAGATTCGGAGACAGGGGCGACCTACGAGCAGTACTTC

V: TRBV5-4
D: NA
J: TRBJ2-7
size: NA
CDR3: CASSFDSGSYEQYF
DNA: TGTGCCAGCAGCTTTGACAGCGGGTCCTACGAGCAGTACTTC

V: TRBV19
D: NA
J: TRBJ1-2
size: NA
CDR3: CASSIDRGSYGYTF
DNA: TGTGCCAGTAGTATAGATCGGGGTTCCTATGGCTACACCTTC

V: TRBV4-1
D: NA
J: TRBJ1-3
size: once
CDR3: CASSQEALSGNTIYF
DNA: TGCGCCAGCAGCCAAGAAGCGCTCTCTGGAAACACCATATATTTT

V: TRBV7-3
D: TRBD2
J: TRBJ2-1
size: NA
CDR3: CASSPGGSAWNEQFF
DNA: TGTGCCAGCAGCCCCGGGGGGAGCGCATGGAATGAGCAGTTCTTC

V: TRBV28
D: NA
J: TRBJ2-7
size: NA
CDR3: CASSFRSSYEQYF
DNA: TGTGCCAGCAGTTTCCGGAGCTCCTACGAGCAGTACTTC

V: TRBV24-1
D: TRBD1
J: TRBJ2-7
size: NA
CDR3: CATRGTDNYEQYF
DNA: TGTGCCACCAGAGGGACAGATAACTACGAGCAGTACTTC

V: TRBV28
D: NA
J: TRBJ2-6
size: few
CDR3: CASNYGANVLTF
DNA: TGTGCCAGCAATTATGGGGCCAACGTCCTGACTTTC

V: TRBV10-3
D: TRBD1
J: TRBJ1-2
size: NA
CDR3: CAIRGTGIYGYTF
DNA: TGTGCCATCAGGGGGACAGGAATCTATGGCTACACCTTC

V: TRBV11-2
D: NA
J: TRBJ2-2
size: NA
CDR3: CASSRRGNTGELFF
DNA: TGTGCCAGCAGCCGGAGGGGAAACACCGGGGAGCTGTTTTTT

V: TRBV18
D: NA
J: TRBJ2-1
size: NA
CDR3: CASSPPGQAIYNEQFF
DNA: TGTGCCAGCTCACCACCCGGTCAGGCTATCTACAATGAGCAGTTCTTC

V: TRBV27
D: TRBD1
J: TRBJ1-2
size: NA
CDR3: CASSPQGQGLGYGYTF
DNA: TGTGCCAGCAGTCCGCAGGGACAGGGGTTAGGCTATGGCTACACCTTC

V: TRBV3-1/TRBV3-2
D: NA
J: TRBJ1-1
size: few
CDR3: CASSQRHGDTEAFF
DNA: TGTGCCAGCAGCCAAAGACACGGCGACACTGAAGCTTTCTTT

V: TRBV5-1
D: TRBD1
J: TRBJ2-5
size: NA
CDR3: CASSLSTGGPYQETQYF
DNA: TGCGCCAGCAGCTTGAGTACAGGGGGCCCGTACCAAGAGACCCAGTACTTC

V: TRBV3-1/TRBV3-2
D: TRBD1
J: TRBJ2-3
size: NA
CDR3: CASSQGGTGRGDTQYF
DNA: TGTGCCAGCAGCCAAGGGGGGACAGGGAGGGGAGATACGCAGTATTTT

V: TRBV7-9
D: NA
J: TRBJ1-4
size: medium-sized
CDR3: CASSEGHINEKLFF
DNA: TGTGCCAGCAGCGAGGGACATATTAATGAAAAACTGTTTTTT

V: TRBV9
D: TRBD2
J: TRBJ2-3
size: once
CDR3: CASSVGKLLAGPTDTQYF
DNA: TGTGCCAGCAGCGTAGGGAAGTTGCTAGCGGGCCCCACAGATACGCAGTATTTT

V: TRBV2
D: NA
J: TRBJ1-2
size: few
CDR3: CASSELPGGNYGYTF
DNA: TGTGCCAGCAGTGAACTTCCGGGGGGAAACTATGGCTACACCTTC

V: TRBV19
D: TRBD2
J: TRBJ2-7
size: NA
CDR3: CASSIYQREGNEQYF
DNA: TGTGCCAGTAGTATTTACCAGCGGGAAGGTAACGAGCAGTACTTC

V: TRBV28
D: NA
J: TRBJ1-6
size: once
CDR3: CASSTYPEAYNSPLHF
DNA: TGTGCCAGCAGTACGTACCCCGAGGCCTATAATTCACCCCTCCACTTT

V: TRBV5-1
D: TRBD1
J: TRBJ2-1
size: few
CDR3: CASSPGTGFTYNEQFF
DNA: TGCGCCAGCAGCCCAGGGACAGGCTTCACCTACAATGAGCAGTTCTTC

V: TRBV10-2
D: NA
J: TRBJ1-2
size: NA
CDR3: CATYLPSGGSDGYTF
DNA: TGCGCCACCTACTTGCCTTCCGGGGGGTCGGATGGCTACACCTTC

V: TRBV5-8
D: NA
J: TRBJ2-7
size: many
CDR3: CASSLHRVRSYEQYF
DNA: TGTGCCAGCAGCTTGCACAGGGTTAGGTCCTACGAGCAGTACTTC

V: TRBV10-1
D: NA
J: TRBJ2-7
size: NA
CDR3: CASSESLSSYEQYF
DNA: TGCGCCAGCAGTGAGTCCCTGAGCTCCTACGAGCAGTACTTC

V: TRBV7-7
D: TRBD2
J: TRBJ2-5
size: NA
CDR3: CASSLGLAGGEETQYF
DNA: TGTGCTAGCAGCTTAGGACTAGCGGGAGGTGAAGAGACCCAGTACTTC

V: TRBV6-2/TRBV6-3
D: NA
J: TRBJ1-6
size: NA
CDR3: CASSYSSGSPLHF
DNA: TGTGCCAGCAGTTACTCCTCGGGATCACCCCTCCACTTT

V: TRBV7-6
D: TRBD2
J: TRBJ2-2
size: many
CDR3: CASTALLAGVTGELFF
DNA: TGTGCCAGCACCGCCCTGCTAGCGGGAGTCACCGGGGAGCTGTTTTTT